The source of this T cell receptor (beta chain) is a study of T cells after yellow fever vaccination. Study-level results: A small proportion of clonotypes was detected in both the CD4 and CD8 compartments. The booster saw the reappearance of most primary-vaccination clones (about 95% CD4, about 88% CD8).

It was through 5'RACE template switching that TCR cDNA was made, with a universal primer site and UMIs added. MiXCR, run by TCRdb on the 5' RACE reads, gives a single entry per CDR3 protein. The sample has 170,000 or so distinct CDR3 sequences, 6.2% seen once. The CDR3 extends over 15 amino acids. V lost 8 bases, J lost 2 bases, and 21 bases lay in between. Germline assignment: CDR1 DFQATT and CDR2 SNEGSKA (reference sequence). As concerns this clonotype: Its antigen is unidentified.

This TCR derives from a man between 18 and 29 years old who received the YFV17D yellow fever vaccine. The input for sequencing was CD4+ T cells sorted from PBMCs, taken on the day of the first yellow fever vaccination. The chain is built from TRBV20-1 and TRBJ2-5; D might be TRBD2 (7 bases). The CDR3 nucleotides are TGCAGTCTAAGGGGGGGGGGCCTGGGGCAAGAGACCCAGTACTTC. Protein sequence: CSLRGGGLGQETQYF.